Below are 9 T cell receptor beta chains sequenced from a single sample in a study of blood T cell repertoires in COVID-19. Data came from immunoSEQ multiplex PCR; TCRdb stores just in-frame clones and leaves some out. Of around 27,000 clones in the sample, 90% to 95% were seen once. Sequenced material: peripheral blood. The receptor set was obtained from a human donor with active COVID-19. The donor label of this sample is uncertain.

The CDR3 DNA follows: TGTGCCAGCAGCTTGGTTCGCAGGCCTTACAATGAGCAGTTCTTC. This translates into CASSLVRRPYNEQFF. The chain carries TRBV5-4 and TRBJ2-1; D is unclear. CDR3 length: 15 residues. Germline CDR1 is SGHNT and CDR2 is YYREEE (reference sequence). Trimming cost V 0 bases and J 4 bases, with 11 bases left between them. Looking up the rest from reference TRBV5-4 and TRBJ2-1 gives the full variable domain: ETGVTQSPTHLIKTRGQQVTLRCSSQSGHNTVSWYQQALGQGPQFIFQYYREEENGRGNFPPRFSGLQFPNYSSELNVNALELDDSALYLCASSLVRRPYNEQFFGPGTRLTVL.

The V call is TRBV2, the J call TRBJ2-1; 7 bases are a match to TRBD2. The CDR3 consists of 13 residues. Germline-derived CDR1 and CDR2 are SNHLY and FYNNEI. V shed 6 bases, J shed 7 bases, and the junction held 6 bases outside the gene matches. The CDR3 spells CASRTRTRNEQFF. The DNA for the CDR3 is TGTGCCAGCAGAACCCGGACTAGGAATGAGCAGTTCTTC.

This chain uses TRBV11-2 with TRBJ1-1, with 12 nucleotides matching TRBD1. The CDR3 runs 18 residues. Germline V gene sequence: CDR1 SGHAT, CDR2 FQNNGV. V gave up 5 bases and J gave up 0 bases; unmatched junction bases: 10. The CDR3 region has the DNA TGTGCCAGCAGCACCAGGGACAGGGGGCGGGTGCTGAACACTGAAGCTTTCTTT. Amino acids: CASSTRDRGRVLNTEAFF. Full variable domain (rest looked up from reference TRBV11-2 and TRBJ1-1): EAGVAQSPRYKIIEKRQSVAFWCNPISGHATLYWYQQILGQGPKLLIQFQNNGVVDDSQLPKDRFSAERLKGVDSTLKIQPAKLEDSAVYLCASSTRDRGRVLNTEAFFGQGTRLTVV.

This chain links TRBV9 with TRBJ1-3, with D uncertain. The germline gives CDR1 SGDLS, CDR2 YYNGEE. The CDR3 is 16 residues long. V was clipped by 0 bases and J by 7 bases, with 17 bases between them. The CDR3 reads CASSVDWAPVKNTIYF. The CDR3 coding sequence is TGTGCCAGCAGCGTAGATTGGGCCCCGGTGAAGAACACCATATATTTT.

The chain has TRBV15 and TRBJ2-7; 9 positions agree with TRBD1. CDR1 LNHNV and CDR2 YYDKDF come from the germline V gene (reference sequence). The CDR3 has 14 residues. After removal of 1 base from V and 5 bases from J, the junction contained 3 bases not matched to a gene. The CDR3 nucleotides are TGTGCCACCAGCAGAGGGGACAGGGCCAACGAGCAGTACTTC. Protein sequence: CATSRGDRANEQYF.

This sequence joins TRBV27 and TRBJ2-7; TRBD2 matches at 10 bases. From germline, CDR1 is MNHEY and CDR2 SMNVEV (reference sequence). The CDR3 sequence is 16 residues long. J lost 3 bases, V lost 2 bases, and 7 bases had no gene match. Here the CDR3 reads CASSLIPSGRDYEQYF. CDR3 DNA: TGTGCCAGCAGTTTAATCCCCAGCGGGAGGGACTACGAGCAGTACTTC.

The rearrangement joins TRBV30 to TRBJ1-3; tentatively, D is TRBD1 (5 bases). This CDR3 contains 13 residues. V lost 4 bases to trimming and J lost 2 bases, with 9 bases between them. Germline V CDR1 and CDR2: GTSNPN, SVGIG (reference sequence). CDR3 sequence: CAWIQGAGNTIYF. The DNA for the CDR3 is TGTGCCTGGATTCAGGGTGCTGGAAACACCATATATTTT.

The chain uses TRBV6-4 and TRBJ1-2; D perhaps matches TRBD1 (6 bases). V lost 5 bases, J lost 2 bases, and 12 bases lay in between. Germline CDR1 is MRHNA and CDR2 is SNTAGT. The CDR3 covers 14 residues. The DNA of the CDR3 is TGTGCCAGCAGTCGAGAACAGGGCAACTATGGCTACACCTTC. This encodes CASSREQGNYGYTF.

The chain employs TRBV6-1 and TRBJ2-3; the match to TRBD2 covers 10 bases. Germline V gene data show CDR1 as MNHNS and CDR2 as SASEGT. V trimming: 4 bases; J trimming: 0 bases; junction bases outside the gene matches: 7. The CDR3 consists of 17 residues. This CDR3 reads CASSAGWTSGSTDTQYF. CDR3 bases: TGTGCCAGCAGTGCCGGGTGGACTAGCGGAAGCACAGATACGCAGTATTTT.